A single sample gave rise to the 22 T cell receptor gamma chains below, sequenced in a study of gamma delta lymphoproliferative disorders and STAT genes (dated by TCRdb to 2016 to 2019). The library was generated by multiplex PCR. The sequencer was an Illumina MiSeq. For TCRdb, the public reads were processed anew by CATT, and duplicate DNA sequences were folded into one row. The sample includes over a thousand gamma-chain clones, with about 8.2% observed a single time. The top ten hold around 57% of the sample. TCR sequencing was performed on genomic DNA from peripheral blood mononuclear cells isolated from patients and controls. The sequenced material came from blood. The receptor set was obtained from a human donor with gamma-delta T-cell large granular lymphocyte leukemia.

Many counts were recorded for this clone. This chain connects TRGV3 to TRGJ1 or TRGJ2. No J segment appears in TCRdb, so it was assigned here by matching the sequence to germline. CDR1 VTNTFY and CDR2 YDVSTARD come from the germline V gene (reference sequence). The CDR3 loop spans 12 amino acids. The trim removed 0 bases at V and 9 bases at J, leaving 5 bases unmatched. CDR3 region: CATWDRQGKKLF. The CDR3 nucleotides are TGTGCCACCTGGGACAGGCAGGGTAAGAAACTCTTT.

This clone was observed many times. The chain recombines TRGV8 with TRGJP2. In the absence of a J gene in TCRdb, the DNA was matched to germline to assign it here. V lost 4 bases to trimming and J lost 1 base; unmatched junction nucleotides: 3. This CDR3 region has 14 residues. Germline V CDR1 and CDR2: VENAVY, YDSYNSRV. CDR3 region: CATWEGSSDWIKTF. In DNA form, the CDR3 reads TGTGCCACCTGGGAGGGTAGTAGTGATTGGATCAAGACGTTT.

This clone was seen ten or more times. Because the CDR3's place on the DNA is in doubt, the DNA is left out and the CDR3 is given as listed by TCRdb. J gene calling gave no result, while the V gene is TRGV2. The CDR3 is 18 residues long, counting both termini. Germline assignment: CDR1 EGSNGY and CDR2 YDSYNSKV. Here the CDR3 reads CATWDVGIRNSLAVEQHF.

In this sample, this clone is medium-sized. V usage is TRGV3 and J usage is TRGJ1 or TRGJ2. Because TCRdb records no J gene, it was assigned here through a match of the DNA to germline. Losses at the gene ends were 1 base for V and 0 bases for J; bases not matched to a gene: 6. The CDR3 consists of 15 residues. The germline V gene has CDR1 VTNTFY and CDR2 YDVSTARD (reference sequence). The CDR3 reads CATWDSPQNYYKKLF. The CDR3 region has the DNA TGTGCCACCTGGGACAGCCCTCAGAATTATTATAAGAAACTCTTT.

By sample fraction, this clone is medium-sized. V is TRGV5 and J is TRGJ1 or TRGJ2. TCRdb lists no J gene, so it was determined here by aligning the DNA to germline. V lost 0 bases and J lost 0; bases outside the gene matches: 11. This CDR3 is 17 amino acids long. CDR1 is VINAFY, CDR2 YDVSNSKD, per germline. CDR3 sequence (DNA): TGTGCCACCTGGGACAGGCTTCAATGGGCGAATTATTATAAGAAACTCTTT. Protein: CATWDRLQWANYYKKLF.

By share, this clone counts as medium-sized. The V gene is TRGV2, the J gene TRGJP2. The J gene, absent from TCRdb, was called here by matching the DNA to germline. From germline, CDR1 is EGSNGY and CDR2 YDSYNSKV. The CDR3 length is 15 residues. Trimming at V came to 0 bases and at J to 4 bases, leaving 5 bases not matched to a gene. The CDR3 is CATWDGLSSDWIKTF. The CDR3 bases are TGTGCCACCTGGGACGGGCTCTCTAGTGATTGGATCAAGACGTTT.

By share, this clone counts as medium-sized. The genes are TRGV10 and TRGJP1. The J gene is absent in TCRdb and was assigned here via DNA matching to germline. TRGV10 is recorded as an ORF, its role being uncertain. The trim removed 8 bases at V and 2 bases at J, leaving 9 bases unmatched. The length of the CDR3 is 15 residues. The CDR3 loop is CAAWDLATTGWFKIF. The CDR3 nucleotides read TGTGCTGCGTGGGATTTAGCCACCACTGGTTGGTTCAAGATATTT.

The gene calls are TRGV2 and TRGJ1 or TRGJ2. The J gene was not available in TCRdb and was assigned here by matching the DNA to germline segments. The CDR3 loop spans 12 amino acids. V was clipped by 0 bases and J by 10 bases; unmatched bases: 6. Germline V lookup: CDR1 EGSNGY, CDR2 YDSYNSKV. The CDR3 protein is CATWDGPIKKLF. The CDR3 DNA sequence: TGTGCCACCTGGGACGGGCCGATAAAGAAACTCTTT.

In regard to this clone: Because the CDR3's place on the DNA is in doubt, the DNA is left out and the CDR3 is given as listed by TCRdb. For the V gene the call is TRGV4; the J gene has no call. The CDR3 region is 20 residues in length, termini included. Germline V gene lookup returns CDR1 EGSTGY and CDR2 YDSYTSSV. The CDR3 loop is CATWDGPGIIRNSLAVEQHF.

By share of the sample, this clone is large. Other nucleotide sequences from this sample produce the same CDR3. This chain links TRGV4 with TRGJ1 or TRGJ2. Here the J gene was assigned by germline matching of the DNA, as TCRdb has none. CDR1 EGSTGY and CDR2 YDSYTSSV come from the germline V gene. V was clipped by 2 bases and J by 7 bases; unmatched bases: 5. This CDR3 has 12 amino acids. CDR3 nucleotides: TGTGCCACCTGGGATGTAGGCTATAAGAAACTCTTT. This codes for CATWDVGYKKLF.

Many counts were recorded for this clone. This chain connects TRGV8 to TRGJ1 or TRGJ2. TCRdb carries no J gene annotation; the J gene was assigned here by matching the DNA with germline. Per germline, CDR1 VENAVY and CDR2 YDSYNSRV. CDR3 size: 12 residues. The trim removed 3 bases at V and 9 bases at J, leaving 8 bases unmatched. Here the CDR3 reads CATWDGALKKLF. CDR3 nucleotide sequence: TGTGCCACCTGGGATGGAGCCCTTAAGAAACTCTTT.

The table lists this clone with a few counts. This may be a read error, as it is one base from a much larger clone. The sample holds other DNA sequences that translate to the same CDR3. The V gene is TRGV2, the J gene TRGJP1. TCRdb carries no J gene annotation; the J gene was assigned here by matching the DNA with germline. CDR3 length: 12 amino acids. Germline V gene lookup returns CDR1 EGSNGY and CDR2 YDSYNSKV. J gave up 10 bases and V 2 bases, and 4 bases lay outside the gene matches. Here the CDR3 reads CATWDVSWFKIF. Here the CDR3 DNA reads TGTGCCACCTGGGACGTATCTTGGTTCAAGATATTT.

CDR3 sequence reads: CACCRHYYKKLF. The DNA for the CDR3 is TGTGCCTGCTGTAGGCATTATTATAAGAAACTCTTT. The V gene is TRGV11, the J gene TRGJ1 or TRGJ2. No J gene is reported in TCRdb; it was inferred here by comparing the DNA with germline. TRGV11 is an open reading frame whose function is uncertain. The CDR3 is made up of 12 amino acids. The ends lost 10 bases at V and 2 bases at J; junction bases unmatched: 5.

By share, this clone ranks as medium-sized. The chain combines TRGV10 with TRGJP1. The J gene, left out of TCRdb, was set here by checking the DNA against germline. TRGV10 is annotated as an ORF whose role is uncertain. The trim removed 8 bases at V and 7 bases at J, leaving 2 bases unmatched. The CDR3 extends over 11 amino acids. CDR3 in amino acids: CAAWVGWFKIF. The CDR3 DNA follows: TGTGCTGCGTGGGTTGGTTGGTTCAAGATATTT.

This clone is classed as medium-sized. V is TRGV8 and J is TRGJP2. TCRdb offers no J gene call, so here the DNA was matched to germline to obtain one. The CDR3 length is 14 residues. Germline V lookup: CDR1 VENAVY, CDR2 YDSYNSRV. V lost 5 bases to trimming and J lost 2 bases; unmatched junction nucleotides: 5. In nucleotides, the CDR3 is TGTGCCACCTGGGGACTCAGTAGTGATTGGATCAAGACGTTT. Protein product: CATWGLSSDWIKTF.

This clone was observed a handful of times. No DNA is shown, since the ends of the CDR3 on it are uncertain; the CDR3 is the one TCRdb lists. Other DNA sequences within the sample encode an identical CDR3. The CDR3 spells CATWTGIIIRNSLAVEQHF. TRGV2 is the V gene, and the J gene was not called. Counting both end residues, the CDR3 totals 19 amino acids. Germline V gives CDR1 EGSNGY, CDR2 YDSYNSKV.

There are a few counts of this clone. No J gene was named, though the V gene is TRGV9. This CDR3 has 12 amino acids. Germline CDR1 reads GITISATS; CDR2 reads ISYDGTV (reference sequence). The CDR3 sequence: CALWEVRMGELF. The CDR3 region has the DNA TGTGCCTTGTGGGAGGTGCGGATGGGGGAACTCTTT.

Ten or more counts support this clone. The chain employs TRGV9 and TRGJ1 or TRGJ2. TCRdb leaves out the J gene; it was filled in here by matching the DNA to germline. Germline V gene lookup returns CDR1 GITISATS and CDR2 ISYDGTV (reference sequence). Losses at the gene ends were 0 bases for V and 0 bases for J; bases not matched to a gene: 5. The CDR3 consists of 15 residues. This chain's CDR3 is CALWEVTGNYYKKLF. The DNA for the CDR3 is TGTGCCTTGTGGGAGGTGACCGGGAATTATTATAAGAAACTCTTT.

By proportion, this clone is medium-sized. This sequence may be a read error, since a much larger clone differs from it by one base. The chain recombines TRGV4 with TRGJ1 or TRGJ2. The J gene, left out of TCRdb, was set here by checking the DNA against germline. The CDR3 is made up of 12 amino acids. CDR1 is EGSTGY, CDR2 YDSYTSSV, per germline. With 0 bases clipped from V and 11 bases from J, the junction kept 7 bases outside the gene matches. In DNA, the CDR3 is TGTGCCACCTGGGATGGGCACTTCGAGAAACTCTTT. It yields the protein CATWDGHFEKLF.

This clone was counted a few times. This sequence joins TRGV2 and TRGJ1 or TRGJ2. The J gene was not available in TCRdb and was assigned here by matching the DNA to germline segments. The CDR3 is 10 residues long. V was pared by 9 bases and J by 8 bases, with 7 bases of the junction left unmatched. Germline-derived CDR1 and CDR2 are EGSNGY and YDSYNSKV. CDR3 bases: TGTGCCACCCATCAGAATAAGAAACTCTTT. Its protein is CATHQNKKLF.

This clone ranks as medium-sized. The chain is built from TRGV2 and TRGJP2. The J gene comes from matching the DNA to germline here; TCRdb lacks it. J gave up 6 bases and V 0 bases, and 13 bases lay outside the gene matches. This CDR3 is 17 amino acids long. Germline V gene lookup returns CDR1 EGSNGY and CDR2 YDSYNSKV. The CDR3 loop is CATWDGSNEVRDWIKTF. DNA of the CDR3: TGTGCCACCTGGGACGGGTCGAATGAGGTTCGTGATTGGATCAAGACGTTT.

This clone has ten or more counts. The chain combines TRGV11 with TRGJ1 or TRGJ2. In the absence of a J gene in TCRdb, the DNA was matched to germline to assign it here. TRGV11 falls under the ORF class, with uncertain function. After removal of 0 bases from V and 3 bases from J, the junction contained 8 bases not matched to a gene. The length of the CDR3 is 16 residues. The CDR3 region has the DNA TGTGCCTGCTGGATTAGGCACGGAAGGGTTTATTATAAGAAACTCTTT. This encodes CACWIRHGRVYYKKLF.